This T cell receptor beta chain was captured in a study of T cell responses to AZD1222 COVID-19 vaccine. TCRdb's table, derived via immunoSEQ multiplex PCR, lists solely in-frame clones and lacks some. Among over 120,000 clones, approximately 90% were seen once, and the ten largest hold 1.5% to 2%. J lost 4 bases, V lost 5 bases, and 3 bases had no gene match. This CDR3 region has 14 residues. Germline CDR1 and CDR2: ENHRY and SYGVKD. The origin of this receptor is an adult in good health. The material sequenced was peripheral blood, taken on day 0 of AZD1222 vaccination. The chain links TRBV10-3 to TRBJ1-2; TRBD1 aligns across 11 bases. The CDR3 nucleotides read TGTGCCATCAGTTCCGGGACAGGGGGCTATGGCTACACCTTC. Translation: CAISSGTGGYGYTF.